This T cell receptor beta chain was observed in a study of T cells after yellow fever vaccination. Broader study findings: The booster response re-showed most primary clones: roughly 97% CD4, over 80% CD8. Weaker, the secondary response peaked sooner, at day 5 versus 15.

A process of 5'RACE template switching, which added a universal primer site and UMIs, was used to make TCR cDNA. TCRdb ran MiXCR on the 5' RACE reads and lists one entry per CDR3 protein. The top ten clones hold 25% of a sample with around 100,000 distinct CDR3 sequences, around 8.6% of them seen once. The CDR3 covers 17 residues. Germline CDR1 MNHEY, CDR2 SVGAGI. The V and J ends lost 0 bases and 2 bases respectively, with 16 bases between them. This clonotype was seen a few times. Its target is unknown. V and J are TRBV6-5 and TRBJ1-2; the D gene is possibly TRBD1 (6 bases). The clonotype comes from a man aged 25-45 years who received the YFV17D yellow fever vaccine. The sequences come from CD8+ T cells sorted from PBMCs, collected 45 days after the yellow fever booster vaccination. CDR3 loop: CASSYSRDTTRNYGYTF. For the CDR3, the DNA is TGTGCCAGCAGTTACTCGAGGGACACCACGAGGAACTATGGCTACACCTTC.